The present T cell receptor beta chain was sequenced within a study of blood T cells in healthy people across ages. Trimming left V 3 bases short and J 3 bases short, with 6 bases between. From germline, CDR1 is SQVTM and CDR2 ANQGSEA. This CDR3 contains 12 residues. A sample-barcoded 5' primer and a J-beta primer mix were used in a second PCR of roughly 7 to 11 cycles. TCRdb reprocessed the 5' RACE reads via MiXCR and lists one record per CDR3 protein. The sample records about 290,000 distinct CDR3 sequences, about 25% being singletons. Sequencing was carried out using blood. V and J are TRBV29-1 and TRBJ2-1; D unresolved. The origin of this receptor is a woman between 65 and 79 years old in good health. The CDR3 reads CSVDEVYNEQFF. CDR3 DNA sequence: TGCAGCGTTGATGAAGTCTACAATGAGCAGTTCTTC.